Below, 26 T cell receptor beta chains from the same sample are listed, as sequenced in a study of T cell repertoires in ileal Crohn's disease. Only in-frame clones appear in the TCRdb table, and some are missing; sequencing was by immunoSEQ multiplex PCR. The sample has roughly 2,000 clones; over 75% are singletons. The time point: proximal margin of the surgical specimen (macroscopically non-inflamed). Sequencing input: ileal tissue. These receptors came from an adult with Crohn's disease.

The J gene is TRBJ2-6, the V gene TRBV6-5, with D perhaps matching TRBD1 (6 bases). The CDR3 is 16 amino acids. Trimming left V 0 bases short and J 0 bases short, with 6 bases between. Per germline, CDR1 MNHEY and CDR2 SVGAGI. The CDR3 sequence: CASSYSGGSGANVLTF. As DNA, the CDR3 is TGTGCCAGCAGTTACTCAGGGGGCTCTGGGGCCAACGTCCTGACTTTC.

J is TRBJ1-4 and V is TRBV6-5; no clear D gene. Trimming removed 6 bases from V and 4 bases from J, with 9 bases in between. The CDR3 totals 13 residues. Germline-derived CDR1 and CDR2 are MNHEY and SVGAGI. CDR3 region: CASRFYLNEKLFF. In nucleotides, the CDR3 is TGTGCCAGCAGATTTTACCTTAATGAAAAACTGTTTTTT.

This sequence joins TRBV6-6 and TRBJ1-2; a possible D gene is TRBD1 (6 bases). Trimming left V 6 bases short and J 1 base short, with 15 bases between. The CDR3 runs 15 residues. Germline loops: CDR1 MNHNY, CDR2 SVGAGI (reference sequence). This CDR3 reads CASRENRAVNYGYTF. CDR3 DNA: TGTGCCAGCAGGGAAAACAGGGCAGTTAACTATGGCTACACCTTC.

The chain joins TRBV9 to TRBJ1-3; D is ambiguous. Trimming pared 0 bases from V and 0 bases from J, leaving 10 bases between. The CDR3 totals 16 residues. Per germline, CDR1 SGDLS and CDR2 YYNGEE. The CDR3 sequence: CASSVGLVYSGNTIYF. For the CDR3, the DNA is TGTGCCAGCAGCGTAGGTTTAGTTTACTCTGGAAACACCATATATTTT. The variable domain in full, with the rest retrieved from reference TRBV9 and TRBJ1-3, is DSGVTQTPKHLITATGQRVTLRCSPRSGDLSVYWYQQSLDQGLQFLIQYYNGEERAKGNILERFSAQQFPDLHSELNLSSLELGDSALYFCASSVGLVYSGNTIYFGEGSWLTVV.

This sequence joins TRBV10-2 and TRBJ2-1, with D perhaps being TRBD1 or TRBD2 (6 bases each). Trimming removed 0 bases from V and 7 bases from J, with 19 bases in between. This CDR3 has 17 amino acids. Germline V gene lookup returns CDR1 WSHSY and CDR2 SAAADI. This CDR3 reads CASSESEGQGKNNEQFF. CDR3 nucleotide sequence: TGCGCCAGCAGTGAGTCGGAGGGGCAGGGGAAAAATAATGAGCAGTTCTTC.

V and J are TRBV19 and TRBJ2-7; maybe TRBD2 (5 bases). Deletions cut 4 bases from V and 3 bases from J, with 10 bases between. CDR1 and CDR2 (germline): LNHDA, SQIVND (reference sequence). The CDR3 runs to 13 residues. The CDR3 DNA reads as TGTGCCAGTAGTAGGGTACGGGGCTACGAGCAGTACTTC. This sequence encodes CASSRVRGYEQYF.

This chain links TRBV13 with TRBJ2-2; maybe TRBD1 (5 bases). Looked up from germline, CDR1 is PRHDT and CDR2 is FYEKMQ (reference sequence). This CDR3 has 15 residues. Deletions cut 5 bases from V and 4 bases from J, with 14 bases between. The DNA for the CDR3 is TGTGCCAGCAGCAAATTGCCTGACAGCACCGGGGAGCTGTTTTTT. Translating gives CASSKLPDSTGELFF.

The V call is TRBV20-1, the J call TRBJ1-2; 7 bases match TRBD1. The CDR3 contains 11 residues. Looked up from germline, CDR1 is DFQATT and CDR2 is SNEGSKA (reference sequence). V trimming: 6 bases; J trimming: 9 bases; junction bases outside the gene matches: 7. The CDR3 spells CSAEGQPSYTF. The CDR3 DNA is TGCAGTGCGGAGGGACAGCCCAGCTACACCTTC.

This chain uses TRBV4-1 with TRBJ1-2; D call uncertain. Germline CDR1 reads MGHRA; CDR2 reads YSYEKL. The length of the CDR3 is 14 residues. Trimming took off 3 bases at V and 5 bases at J, with 13 bases between the two ends. The CDR3 DNA reads as TGCGCCAGCAGCCACTTTCGGGAACATTATGGCTACACCTTC. Translation: CASSHFREHYGYTF.

The CDR3 spells CASSVGRGVGANVLTF. The DNA for the CDR3 is TGTGCCAGTAGTGTTGGCAGGGGAGTCGGGGCCAACGTCCTGACTTTC. The rearrangement joins TRBV19 to TRBJ2-6, with a possible D match to TRBD1 (6 bases). From germline, CDR1 is LNHDA and CDR2 SQIVND (reference sequence). The CDR3 extends over 16 amino acids. V lost 5 bases, J lost 4 bases, and 15 bases lay in between.

This clone has a handful of counts. The V gene is TRBV13, the J gene TRBJ1-4; 7 bases are a match to TRBD1. This CDR3 is built from 17 residues. Trimming cost V 5 bases and J 0 bases; bases outside gene matches: 9. Germline V gene sequence: CDR1 PRHDT, CDR2 FYEKMQ (reference sequence). DNA for the CDR3: TGTGCCAGCAGCACCCGGACAGGCTTGACAACTAATGAAAAACTGTTTTTT. Its protein is CASSTRTGLTTNEKLFF.

The chain links TRBV5-4 to TRBJ1-4, with D perhaps TRBD1 (6 bases). Germline CDR1 reads SGHNT; CDR2 reads YYREEE (reference sequence). The CDR3 contains 14 residues. Between the trimmed V and J ends, which lost 4 bases and 4 bases, there was a span of 11 bases. The DNA of the CDR3 is TGTGCCAGCAGCCCAGGGGTCCGTAATGAAAAACTGTTTTTT. Its protein is CASSPGVRNEKLFF. The variable domain in full, with the rest retrieved from reference TRBV5-4 and TRBJ1-4, is ETGVTQSPTHLIKTRGQQVTLRCSSQSGHNTVSWYQQALGQGPQFIFQYYREEENGRGNFPPRFSGLQFPNYSSELNVNALELDDSALYLCASSPGVRNEKLFFGSGTQLSVL.

The chain employs TRBV10-3 and TRBJ1-2; 9 nucleotides align to TRBD1. V shed 4 bases, J shed 7 bases, and the junction held 7 bases outside the gene matches. This CDR3 has 14 residues. Germline CDR1 is ENHRY and CDR2 is SYGVKD. Written as DNA, the CDR3 is TGTGCCATCAGTGTGGGGACAGGGCAGGTTGGCTACACCTTC. Its protein is CAISVGTGQVGYTF.

This clone is categorized as large. The J gene is TRBJ2-3, the V gene TRBV7-8; TRBD1 agrees at 7 bases. The V segment lost 7 bases and the J segment 10 bases; nucleotides outside the gene matches: 11. This CDR3 comprises 13 residues. CDR1 and CDR2 (germline): SGHVS, FQNEAQ. In DNA form, the CDR3 reads TGTGCCAGCAAGCCAAGGGGACAGAGTGCGCAGTATTTT. This translates into CASKPRGQSAQYF.

The rearrangement joins TRBV15 to TRBJ2-1; perhaps TRBD2 as D (5 bases). CDR3 length: 15 residues. Germline loops: CDR1 LNHNV, CDR2 YYDKDF (reference sequence). The ends were cut back, 0 bases at V and 0 bases at J, with 6 bases in the middle. CDR3 in DNA: TGTGCCACCAGCAGAGATCGGGGCTCCTACAATGAGCAGTTCTTC. As protein: CATSRDRGSYNEQFF.

To note about this clone: The same CDR3 can be traced to other DNA sequences in this sample. V usage is TRBV14 and J usage is TRBJ1-2, with D hard to call. Germline CDR1 reads SGHDN; CDR2 reads FVKESK. V lost 1 base and J 0 bases, leaving 3 bases between the germline ends. This CDR3 has 13 residues. The CDR3 is CASSQGTNYGYTF. As DNA, the CDR3 is TGTGCCAGCAGCCAAGGAACTAACTATGGCTACACCTTC.

This clone was observed a few times. This sequence joins TRBV21-1 and TRBJ1-2. TRBV21-1 is a listed pseudogene. This CDR3 has 16 amino acids. The CDR3 region is CASNRRGPRARYGYTF. The DNA of the CDR3 is TGTGCCAGCAACAGGAGGGGCCCTCGTGCGCGATATGGCTACACCTTC.

This chain links TRBV6-5 with TRBJ2-7; TRBD2 aligns across 9 bases. Germline CDR1 reads MNHEY; CDR2 reads SVGAGI. CDR3 size: 15 residues. The V and J ends lost 4 bases and 5 bases, in that order; junction bases with no gene match: 9. The CDR3 loop reads CASSSLGLAVDEQYF. Here the CDR3 DNA reads TGTGCCAGCAGTTCTCTGGGACTAGCAGTCGACGAGCAGTACTTC.

The chain joins TRBV6-1 to TRBJ2-6; no reliable D call. This CDR3 contains 18 residues. V was trimmed by 4 bases and J by 5 bases, leaving 21 bases between them. Per germline, CDR1 MNHNS and CDR2 SASEGT. This chain's CDR3 is CASSAVKECKSRANVLTF. CDR3 bases: TGTGCCAGCAGTGCTGTCAAGGAATGTAAAAGTCGGGCCAACGTCCTGACTTTC.

The V and J genes are TRBV19 and TRBJ1-1, with 10 positions matching TRBD1. The germline gives CDR1 LNHDA, CDR2 SQIVND (reference sequence). The CDR3 totals 15 residues. With V trimmed by 5 bases and J by 1 base, 4 bases remained unmatched. CDR3 DNA sequence: TGTGCCAGTAGTGCGCGGGACAGGGGGAACACTGAAGCTTTCTTT. The encoded protein is CASSARDRGNTEAFF.

The chain is built from TRBV11-2 and TRBJ2-5; a weak D match, TRBD1 (5 bases). V dropped 1 base and J dropped 2 bases, with 8 bases sitting between them. The CDR3 runs 14 residues. Germline-derived CDR1 and CDR2 are SGHAT and FQNNGV. The CDR3 nucleotides are TGTGCCAGCAGCTTAGGTCGACAGCAAGAGACCCAGTACTTC. Its translation: CASSLGRQQETQYF.

This clone was picked up a small number of times. This chain joins TRBV5-1 and TRBJ2-2; maybe TRBD2 (5 bases). Germline CDR1 is SGHRS and CDR2 is YFSETQ. Trimming stripped 2 bases from V and 8 bases from J, with 13 bases between. The CDR3 has 14 residues. The CDR3 is CASSFRSDWGELFF. CDR3 nucleotides: TGCGCCAGCAGCTTTCGTAGCGACTGGGGGGAGCTGTTTTTT.

The genes are TRBV11-3 and TRBJ1-6; tentatively, D is TRBD1 (6 bases). The V gene's germline CDR1 is SGHNT and CDR2 YENEEA. The CDR3 has 14 residues. Trimming stripped 5 bases from V and 8 bases from J, with 13 bases between. The CDR3 spells CASSPRGGDSPLHF. The CDR3 DNA follows: TGTGCCAGCAGCCCTAGGGGGGGAGATTCACCCCTCCACTTT.

The chain employs TRBV18 and TRBJ1-2, with D possibly matching TRBD1 (5 bases). With 2 bases removed from V and 4 bases from J, the gap between germline ends came to 5 bases. This CDR3 contains 12 residues. Germline loops: CDR1 KGHSH, CDR2 LQKENI. In nucleotides, the CDR3 is TGTGCCAGCTCACCAGACAGCTATGGCTACACCTTC. Protein: CASSPDSYGYTF.

The chain combines TRBV5-8 with TRBJ1-2; TRBD1 agrees at 8 bases. CDR3 length: 16 amino acids. V lost 4 bases, J lost 5 bases, and 13 bases stayed unmatched. Germline V gene data show CDR1 as SGHTS and CDR2 as YDEGEE. The CDR3 nucleotides are TGTGCCAGCAGCCGTCTTCCGGGACAGGATCGGTATGGCTACACCTTC. It encodes CASSRLPGQDRYGYTF.

The CDR3 region is CASSIRGDSNQPQHF. The CDR3 DNA is TGTGCCAGTAGTATCCGGGGGGATAGCAATCAGCCCCAGCATTTT. The V and J genes are TRBV19 and TRBJ1-5, with D possibly matching TRBD1 (5 bases). CDR1 and CDR2 (germline): LNHDA, SQIVND (reference sequence). The CDR3 has 15 residues. V lost 3 bases to trimming and J lost 0 bases, with 9 bases between them.